This T cell receptor beta chain came from a study of OX40 agonist ivuxolimab in advanced cancers. In the study overall: Patients enrolled in dose escalation were diagnosed with hepatocellular carcinoma, melanoma, renal cell or head and neck cancer.

Trimming removed 4 bases at V and 8 bases at J, with 16 bases between. This CDR3 has 14 amino acids. CDR1 SGDLS and CDR2 YYNGEE come from the germline V gene. Study-level points and caveats: Low levels of normalized T-cell clonal expansion also appeared in some nonresponders. It was not determined which antigens were specifically recognized by the peripheral T cells that had undergone clonal expansion.

With respect to this clone: What it recognizes is unknown.

Libraries were prepared by immunoSEQ multiplex PCR; TCRdb keeps only in-frame clonotypes and omits some of them. Of some 66,000 clones in the sample, 88% were seen once. The chain combines TRBV9 with TRBJ1-5; D remains ambiguous. This material consisted of CD4+ or CD8+ T cells sorted from blood, taken in a trial of the OX40 agonist ivuxolimab. This receptor was taken from an adult with an advanced solid tumor such as melanoma, head and neck, liver or kidney cancer. The CDR3 spells CASSSGGFGEPQHF. The CDR3 region has the DNA TGTGCCAGCAGCTCCGGCGGGTTCGGGGAGCCCCAGCATTTT.